The 8 T cell receptor beta chains presented below share a single source sample, sequenced in a study of post-analysis software for immune sequencing data. These receptors lack a known antigen. cDNA libraries for TCR beta contained unique molecular identifiers. MiXCR, applied by TCRdb to the PCR reads, yields one record per CDR3 protein. The sample yields hundreds of thousands of distinct CDR3 sequences, over 45% seen once. Study observations and caveats: Patients carried roughly five TRBV segments more frequently than controls did, and TRBV5-6, TRBV5-1 and TRBV20-1 were among them.

The sample consisted of blood. Every receptor here comes from a girl aged 2-9 years with multiple sclerosis.

The J gene is TRBJ2-1, the V gene TRBV11-2, with a weak D call TRBD2 (5 bases). This CDR3 contains 14 residues. Trimming pared 1 base from V and 5 bases from J, leaving 9 bases between. Germline V gene data show CDR1 as SGHAT and CDR2 as FQNNGV. CDR3 region: CASSLGLGDNEQFF. The CDR3 DNA reads TGTGCCAGCAGCTTAGGACTGGGAGACAATGAGCAGTTCTTC.

The chain has TRBV9 and TRBJ2-4, with 8 bases lining up with TRBD2. The germline CDR1 and CDR2 sequences are SGDLS and YYNGEE. The CDR3 has 13 amino acids. V lost 2 bases, J lost 6 bases, and 1 base stayed unmatched. The CDR3 DNA sequence: TGTGCCAGCAGCGTGGCGGGGGGAAACATTCAGTACTTC. Protein product: CASSVAGGNIQYF.

This chain joins TRBV18 and TRBJ2-7, with a possible D match to TRBD1 (5 bases). From germline, CDR1 is KGHSH and CDR2 LQKENI. The V gene lost 0 bases and the J gene lost 3 bases, with 12 bases spanning the gap. CDR3 length equals 15 residues. The CDR3 is CASSPPGQYYYEQYF. CDR3 sequence (DNA): TGTGCCAGCTCACCACCGGGGCAGTACTACTACGAGCAGTACTTC.

This sequence joins TRBV7-2 and TRBJ1-2; D possibly corresponds to TRBD1 (6 bases). This CDR3 region has 16 residues. Germline CDR1 reads SGHTA; CDR2 reads FQGNSA. Trimming cost V 3 bases and J 5 bases, with 19 bases left between them. As DNA, the CDR3 is TGTGCCAGCAGCTTCCAGACAGGTTCTATTGGTTATGGCTACACCTTC. Its translation is CASSFQTGSIGYGYTF.

This clonotype was detected a few times. The chain combines TRBV20-1 with TRBJ2-1; 12 nucleotides match TRBD2. Germline V lookup: CDR1 DFQATT, CDR2 SNEGSKA (reference sequence). The CDR3 covers 15 residues. After removal of 6 bases from V and 8 bases from J, the junction contained 11 bases not matched to a gene. The CDR3 DNA sequence: TGCAGTGCACCCCCTAGCGGGAGGGAGGTACATGAGCAGTTCTTC. Translated, it gives CSAPPSGREVHEQFF.

V usage is TRBV20-1 and J usage is TRBJ2-1; 9 nucleotides agree with TRBD1. This CDR3 is built from 12 residues. Trimming removed 6 bases from V and 8 bases from J; junction bases left unmatched: 5. Germline CDR1 is DFQATT and CDR2 is SNEGSKA (reference sequence). CDR3 nucleotide sequence: TGCAGTGCCGTGGACAGGGGCGATGAGCAGTTCTTC. Protein product: CSAVDRGDEQFF.

Concerning this clonotype itself: One end of the junction does not line up with germline, which may come from a read error. The rearrangement uses TRBV6-1 and TRBJ2-7; 10 bases fit TRBD1. The germline V gene has CDR1 MNHNS and CDR2 SASEGT. The CDR3 is made up of 13 amino acids. The CDR3 region has the DNA TGTGCCTGCAGTGGGGACAGGGGCGACGAGCAGTACTTC. Translated: CACSGDRGDEQYF.

The genes are TRBV9 and TRBJ2-1; 7 bases line up with TRBD2. The CDR3 extends over 16 amino acids. Germline V gene data show CDR1 as SGDLS and CDR2 as YYNGEE. J was trimmed by 5 bases and V by 0 bases; bases with no gene match: 8. The DNA of the CDR3 is TGTGCCAGCAGCGTAGGGGAGGGGAGGGCTCACAATGAGCAGTTCTTC. Translation: CASSVGEGRAHNEQFF.